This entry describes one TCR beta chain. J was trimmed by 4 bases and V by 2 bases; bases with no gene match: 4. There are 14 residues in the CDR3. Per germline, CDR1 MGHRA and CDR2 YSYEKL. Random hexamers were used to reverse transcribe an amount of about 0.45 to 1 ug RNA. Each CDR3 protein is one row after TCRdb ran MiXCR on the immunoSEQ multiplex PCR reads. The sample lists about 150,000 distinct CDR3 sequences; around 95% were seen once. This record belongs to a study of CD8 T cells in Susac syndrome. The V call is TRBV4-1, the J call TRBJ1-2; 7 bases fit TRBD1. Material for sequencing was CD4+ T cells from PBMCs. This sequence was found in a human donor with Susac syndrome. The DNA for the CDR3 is TGCGCCAGCAGCCAAAGGGGGACAGTCTATGGCTACACCTTC. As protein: CASSQRGTVYGYTF.